The source of this TCR beta chain is a study of technical replicates of blood from a few donors. Method: immunoSEQ multiplex PCR; TCRdb's copy keeps in-frame clones and lacks some. The table has tens of thousands of clones, around 97% seen once. Per the germline V gene, CDR1 is SNHLY and CDR2 is FYNNEI. This CDR3 contains 13 residues. The ends were cut back, 3 bases at V and 4 bases at J, with 9 bases in the middle. This TCR came from a human donor in good health. V usage is TRBV2 and J usage is TRBJ1-1; tentatively, D is TRBD1 (5 bases). The specimen was T cells isolated from PBMCs. Written as DNA, the CDR3 is TGTGCCAGCAGTGAGTGGGGGGGCACTGAAGCTTTCTTT. Amino acid sequence: CASSEWGGTEAFF.